The 22 T cell receptor beta chains given below trace back to one sample, sequenced in a study of regulatory and conventional T cells in RAG deficiency. Using immunoSEQ multiplex PCR, the repertoire was profiled, and TCRdb retains in-frame clones only, with some absent. The sample holds approximately 12,000 clones, approximately 94% seen once. The sorted regulatory T cells were CD4+, CD25-high and CD127-low, with genomic DNA sequenced. In addition, the sample was reused for a study of regulatory T cells. This second study says: Primers: 52 TRBV forward and 13 TRBJ reverse.

Sequencing used CD127- CD25+ CD4+ Tregs sorted from blood. These receptor sequences come from a human donor in good health.

The chain joins TRBV6-4 to TRBJ2-1; 10 bases match TRBD1. Trimming removed 0 bases from V and 7 bases from J; junction bases left unmatched: 3. The V gene's germline CDR1 is MRHNA and CDR2 SNTAGT. The CDR3 is 15 residues long. CDR3 nucleotide sequence: TGTGCCAGCAGTGACTCTAGGACAGGGGGGAATGAGCAGTTCTTC. As protein: CASSDSRTGGNEQFF.

This chain links TRBV6-6 with TRBJ1-5; D is ambiguous. Trimming shortened V by 1 base and J by 4 bases, and 8 bases separated the two germline ends. This CDR3 has 14 amino acids. From germline, CDR1 is MNHNY and CDR2 SVGAGI (reference sequence). The CDR3 region has the DNA TGTGCCAGCAGTTACTATAGCGGGAATCAGCCCCAGCATTTT. Translation gives CASSYYSGNQPQHF.

The chain employs TRBV25-1 and TRBJ2-3; 9 nucleotides agree with TRBD2. Germline V lookup: CDR1 MGHDK, CDR2 SYGVNS. Trimming took 4 bases from V and 5 from J; bases not matched to a gene: 10. CDR3 length: 16 amino acids. CDR3 region: CASSAPWRGGVDTQYF. The CDR3 region has the DNA TGTGCCAGCAGTGCTCCTTGGCGGGGGGGGGTAGATACGCAGTATTTT.

V usage is TRBV4-2 and J usage is TRBJ1-1, with TRBD1 as a possible D gene (5 bases). The ends were cut back, 4 bases at V and 7 bases at J, with 16 bases in the middle. CDR3 size: 14 residues. Germline CDR1 and CDR2: LGHNA and YNFKEQ. The CDR3 loop reads CASSPRRAGGEAFF. The CDR3 DNA sequence: TGTGCCAGCAGCCCCCGTAGGGCGGGGGGTGAAGCTTTCTTT.

The genes are TRBV28 and TRBJ1-3, with 9 bases fitting TRBD1. The CDR3 runs to 15 residues. CDR1 and CDR2 (germline): MDHEN, SYDVKM. V shed 7 bases and J 0 bases; nucleotides not matched to a gene: 4. The CDR3 is CASNRQGVSGNTIYF. In DNA form, the CDR3 reads TGTGCCAGCAATCGACAGGGGGTCTCTGGAAACACCATATATTTT.

This chain connects TRBV30 to TRBJ2-3; 10 bases agree with TRBD2. The CDR3 is made up of 17 amino acids. Germline CDR1 and CDR2: GTSNPN and SVGIG (reference sequence). With V trimmed by 0 bases and J by 3 bases, 9 bases remained unmatched. This chain's CDR3 is CAWSVWSGGGRTDTQYF. The CDR3 DNA reads TGTGCCTGGAGTGTATGGAGCGGGGGGGGTAGAACAGATACGCAGTATTTT.

V usage is TRBV2 and J usage is TRBJ1-5; D unresolved. CDR3 length: 17 residues. V was trimmed by 4 bases and J by 10 bases, leaving 26 bases between them. Germline V gene data show CDR1 as SNHLY and CDR2 as FYNNEI. This CDR3 reads CASSAAGVAKPSQPQHF. The CDR3 bases are TGTGCCAGCAGTGCGGCGGGAGTGGCCAAACCCTCTCAACCCCAGCATTTT.

The chain combines TRBV7-2 with TRBJ2-7; D is undetermined. Between the trimmed V and J ends, which lost 3 bases and 6 bases, there was a span of 12 bases. Per the germline V gene, CDR1 is SGHTA and CDR2 is FQGNSA. The length of the CDR3 is 13 residues. The CDR3 nucleotides are TGTGCCAGCAGCTTCTTTTATGCGATCGAGCAGTACTTC. Translated, it gives CASSFFYAIEQYF.

V gene TRBV5-1 combines with J gene TRBJ2-2; 8 bases are a match to TRBD1. This CDR3 region has 14 residues. The V and J ends lost 4 bases and 5 bases, in that order; junction bases with no gene match: 4. Germline-derived CDR1 and CDR2 are SGHRS and YFSETQ. CDR3 nucleotides: TGCGCCAGCAGCCTTCGGACAGGGACCGGGGAGCTGTTTTTT. Its translation is CASSLRTGTGELFF.

This clone was seen only once. The chain is built from TRBV11-1 and TRBJ1-6; weak D call: TRBD1 (6 bases). This CDR3 is built from 12 residues. Germline V gene lookup returns CDR1 SGHAT and CDR2 FQDESV (reference sequence). V lost 6 bases and J 13 bases, leaving 13 bases between the germline ends. The CDR3 DNA follows: TGTGCCAGCAGGGAACAGGGAGGGCCCCTCCACTTT. It encodes CASREQGGPLHF.

CDR3 protein: CASSLTGRTGELFF. The CDR3 coding sequence is TGTGCCAGCAGCTTAACGGGGCGCACCGGGGAGCTGTTTTTT. The chain employs TRBV7-3 and TRBJ2-2, with TRBD1 as a possible D gene (5 bases). Germline V gene sequence: CDR1 SGHTA, CDR2 FQGTGA. The CDR3 spans 14 residues. Trimming shortened V by 0 bases and J by 4 bases, and 6 bases separated the two germline ends.

The chain employs TRBV6-6 and TRBJ2-3, with D possibly TRBD1 on 5 matching bases. V lost 10 bases to trimming and J lost 2 bases, with 16 bases between them. CDR3 size: 14 residues. Per germline, CDR1 MNHNY and CDR2 SVGAGI (reference sequence). This CDR3 is CATLPGLYTDTQYF. In DNA form, the CDR3 reads TGTGCCACCCTCCCAGGGCTTTACACAGATACGCAGTATTTT.

This sequence joins TRBV19 and TRBJ1-2, with a weak D call TRBD1 (5 bases). From germline, CDR1 is LNHDA and CDR2 SQIVND (reference sequence). The length of the CDR3 is 15 residues. The ends were cut back, 5 bases at V and 5 bases at J, with 18 bases in the middle. CDR3 DNA sequence: TGTGCCAGTAGTGCGGGACTTCGGGGGGGATATGGCTACACCTTC. Its protein product is CASSAGLRGGYGYTF. Using reference TRBV19 and TRBJ1-2 for the parts outside the CDR3, the full variable domain is DGGITQSPKYLFRKEGQNVTLSCEQNLNHDAMYWYRQDPGQGLRLIYYSQIVNDFQKGDIAEGYSVSREKKESFPLTVTSAQKNPTAFYLCASSAGLRGGYGYTFGSGTRLTVV.

The chain recombines TRBV10-3 with TRBJ2-5; D is ambiguous. This CDR3 has 13 amino acids. V was clipped by 4 bases and J by 2 bases, with 8 bases between them. Germline CDR1 ENHRY, CDR2 SYGVKD. Here the CDR3 reads CAISGQAQETQYF. DNA of the CDR3: TGTGCCATCAGTGGCCAGGCTCAAGAGACCCAGTACTTC.

V and J are TRBV4-2 and TRBJ2-7, with 8 bases aligning to TRBD2. The germline CDR1 and CDR2 sequences are LGHNA and YNFKEQ. CDR3 length equals 13 residues. The V gene end was trimmed by 1 base and the J gene end by 4 bases; junction bases not matched to a gene: 0. The DNA for the CDR3 is TGTGCCAGCAGCCAAGGCGGGGGGTACGAGCAGTACTTC. Translated, it gives CASSQGGGYEQYF.

This chain uses TRBV7-3 with TRBJ2-5; D ambiguous. The CDR3 length is 12 residues. Trimming stripped 3 bases from V and 5 bases from J, with 7 bases between. The germline gives CDR1 SGHTA, CDR2 FQGTGA. The CDR3 loop is CASSLYGETQYF. Written as DNA, the CDR3 is TGTGCCAGCAGCTTGTACGGGGAGACCCAGTACTTC. The complete variable domain, with remaining parts taken from reference TRBV7-3 and TRBJ2-5, reads GAGVSQTPSNKVTEKGKYVELRCDPISGHTALYWYRQSLGQGPEFLIYFQGTGAADDSGLPNDRFFAVRPEGSVSTLKIQRTERGDSAVYLCASSLYGETQYFGPGTRLLVL.

The chain couples TRBV7-9 to TRBJ2-5, with 12 nucleotides matching TRBD2. The germline V gene encodes CDR1 SEHNR and CDR2 FQNEAQ (reference sequence). V lost 4 bases to trimming and J lost 5 bases; unmatched junction nucleotides: 2. CDR3 size: 14 residues. The CDR3, as DNA: TGTGCCAGCAGCTCCGGGACTAGCGGGGAGACCCAGTACTTC. It codes for CASSSGTSGETQYF.

J is TRBJ2-1 and V is TRBV19; unclear D gene. Germline CDR1 is LNHDA and CDR2 is SQIVND (reference sequence). V lost 2 bases to trimming and J lost 5 bases, with 13 bases between them. CDR3 length equals 15 residues. The CDR3 loop reads CASSINIPADNEQFF. CDR3 in DNA: TGTGCCAGTAGTATAAACATCCCGGCGGACAATGAGCAGTTCTTC.

V is TRBV6-5 and J is TRBJ1-2; possibly TRBD1 for D (5 bases). The CDR3 sequence is 14 residues long. The ends were cut back, 2 bases at V and 8 bases at J, with 15 bases in the middle. From germline, CDR1 is MNHEY and CDR2 SVGAGI. The DNA of the CDR3 is TGTGCCAGCAGTTACACATCTCAGGGAAAGGGCTACACCTTC. Protein sequence: CASSYTSQGKGYTF.

This clone appeared once. This sequence joins TRBV7-9 and TRBJ2-7; perhaps TRBD1 as D (5 bases). The CDR3 runs to 14 residues. The germline V gene encodes CDR1 SEHNR and CDR2 FQNEAQ (reference sequence). Trimming stripped 5 bases from V and 0 bases from J, with 11 bases between. CDR3 sequence: CASSMTASSYEQYF. The CDR3 nucleotides read TGTGCCAGCAGCATGACAGCCTCCTCCTACGAGCAGTACTTC. The variable domain in full, completed from reference TRBV7-9 and TRBJ2-7, reads DTGVSQNPRHKITKRGQNVTFRCDPISEHNRLYWYRQTLGQGPEFLTYFQNEAQLEKSRLLSDRFSAERPKGSFSTLEIQRTEQGDSAMYLCASSMTASSYEQYFGPGTRLTVT.

The gene calls are TRBV6-5 and TRBJ2-7; D remains ambiguous. The CDR3 sequence is 12 residues long. V was trimmed by 6 bases and J by 2 bases, leaving 8 bases between them. Germline loops: CDR1 MNHEY, CDR2 SVGAGI. CDR3 bases: TGTGCCAGCAGCCCAGTAACCTACGAGCAGTACTTC. This sequence encodes CASSPVTYEQYF.

The V call is TRBV4-2, the J call TRBJ2-3, with TRBD2 identical over 10 bases. This CDR3 region has 19 residues. Germline trimming cut 1 base from V and 4 bases from J; bases unmatched to any gene: 14. Germline CDR1 and CDR2: LGHNA and YNFKEQ. The DNA of the CDR3 is TGTGCCAGCAGCCAAGTTCGGCTAGCGGGGGTTCGTCCCCCAGATACGCAGTATTTT. This encodes CASSQVRLAGVRPPDTQYF.